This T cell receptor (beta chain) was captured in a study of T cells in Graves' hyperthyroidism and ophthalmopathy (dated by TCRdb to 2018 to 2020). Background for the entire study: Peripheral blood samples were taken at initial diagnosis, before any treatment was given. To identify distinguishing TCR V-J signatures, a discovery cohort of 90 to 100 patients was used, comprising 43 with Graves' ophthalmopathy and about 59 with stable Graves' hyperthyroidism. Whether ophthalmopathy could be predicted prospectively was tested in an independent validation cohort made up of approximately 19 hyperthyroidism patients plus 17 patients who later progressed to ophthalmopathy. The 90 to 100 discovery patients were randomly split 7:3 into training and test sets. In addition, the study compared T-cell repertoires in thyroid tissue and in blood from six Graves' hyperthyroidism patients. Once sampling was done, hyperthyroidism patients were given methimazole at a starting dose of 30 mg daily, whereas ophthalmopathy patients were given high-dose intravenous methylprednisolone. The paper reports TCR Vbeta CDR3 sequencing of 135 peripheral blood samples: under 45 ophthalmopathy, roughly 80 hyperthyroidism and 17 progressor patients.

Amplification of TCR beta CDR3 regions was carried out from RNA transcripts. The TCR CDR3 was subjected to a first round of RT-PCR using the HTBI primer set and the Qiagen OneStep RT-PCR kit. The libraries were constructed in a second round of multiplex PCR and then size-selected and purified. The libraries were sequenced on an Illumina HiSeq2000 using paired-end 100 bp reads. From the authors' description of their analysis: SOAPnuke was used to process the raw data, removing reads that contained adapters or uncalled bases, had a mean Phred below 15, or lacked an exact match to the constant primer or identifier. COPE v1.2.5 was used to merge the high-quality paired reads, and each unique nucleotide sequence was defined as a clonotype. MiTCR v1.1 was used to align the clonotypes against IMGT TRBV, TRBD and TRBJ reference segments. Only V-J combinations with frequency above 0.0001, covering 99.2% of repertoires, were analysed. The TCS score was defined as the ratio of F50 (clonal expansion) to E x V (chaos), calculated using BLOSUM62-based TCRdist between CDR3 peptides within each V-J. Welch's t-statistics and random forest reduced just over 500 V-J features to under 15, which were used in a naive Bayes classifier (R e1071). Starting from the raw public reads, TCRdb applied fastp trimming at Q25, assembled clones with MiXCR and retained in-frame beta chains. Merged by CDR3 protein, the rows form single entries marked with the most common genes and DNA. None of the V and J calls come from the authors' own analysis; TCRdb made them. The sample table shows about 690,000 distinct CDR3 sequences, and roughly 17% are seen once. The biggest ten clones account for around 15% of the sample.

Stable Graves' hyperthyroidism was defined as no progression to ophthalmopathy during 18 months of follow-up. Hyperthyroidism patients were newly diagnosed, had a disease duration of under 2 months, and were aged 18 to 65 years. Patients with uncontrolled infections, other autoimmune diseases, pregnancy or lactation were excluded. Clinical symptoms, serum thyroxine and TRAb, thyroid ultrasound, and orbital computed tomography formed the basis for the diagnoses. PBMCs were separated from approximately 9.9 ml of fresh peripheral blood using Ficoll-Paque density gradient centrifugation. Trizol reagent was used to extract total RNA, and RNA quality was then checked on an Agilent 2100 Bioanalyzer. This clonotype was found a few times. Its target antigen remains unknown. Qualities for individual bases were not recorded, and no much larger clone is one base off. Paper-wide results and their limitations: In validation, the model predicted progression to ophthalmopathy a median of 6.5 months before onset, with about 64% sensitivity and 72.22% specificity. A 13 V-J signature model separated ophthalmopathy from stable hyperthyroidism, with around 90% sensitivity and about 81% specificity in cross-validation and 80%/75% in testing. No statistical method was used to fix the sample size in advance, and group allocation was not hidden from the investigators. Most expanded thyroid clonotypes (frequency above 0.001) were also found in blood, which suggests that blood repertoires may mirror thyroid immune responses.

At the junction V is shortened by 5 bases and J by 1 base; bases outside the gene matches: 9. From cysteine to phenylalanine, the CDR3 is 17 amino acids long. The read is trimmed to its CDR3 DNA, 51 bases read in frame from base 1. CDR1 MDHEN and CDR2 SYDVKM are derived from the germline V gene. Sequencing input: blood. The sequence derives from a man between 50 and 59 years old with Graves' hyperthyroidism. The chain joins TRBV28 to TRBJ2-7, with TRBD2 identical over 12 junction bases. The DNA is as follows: TGTGCCAGCAGTCTTTTGACTAGCGGGAGATATTCCTACGAGCAGTACTTC. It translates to CASSLLTSGRYSYEQYF.